These 19 T cell receptor beta chains were all obtained from the same sample, sequenced in a study of blood T cell repertoires in COVID-19 (dated by TCRdb to 2020 to 2022). The method was the immunoSEQ multiplex PCR assay. Here the immuneACCESS table is served through TCRdb, limited to in-frame sequences with V and J called. Missing clones are a known gap in these copies; in checked studies unresolved V genes cover under half, and the rest lacks a known reason. This sample is represented by 130,000 or so clones; 82% of them were singletons. The top ten constitute 4% to 5% of the sample. Sequencing used peripheral blood. The receptors were sampled from a woman between 70 and 85 years old with acute or convalescent COVID-19.

V and J are TRBV7-2 and TRBJ2-7; D possibly corresponds to TRBD1 (5 bases). V lost 1 base to trimming and J lost 4 bases, with 26 bases between them. CDR1 is SGHTA, CDR2 FQGNSA, per germline. The CDR3 has 19 residues. CDR3 region: CASSLGWYSDRGRGYEQYF. The CDR3 DNA follows: TGTGCCAGCAGCTTAGGGTGGTACAGCGACCGAGGAAGGGGTTACGAGCAGTACTTC.

This clone turned up a few times. The chain combines TRBV14 with TRBJ1-1, with 8 nucleotides matching TRBD1. Germline CDR1 reads SGHDN; CDR2 reads FVKESK. The V and J ends lost 1 base and 3 bases, in that order; junction bases with no gene match: 7. The CDR3 runs 16 residues. The CDR3 nucleotides are TGTGCCAGCAGCCAAGCTAACAGGGGGGCTGACACTGAAGCTTTCTTT. Translating it yields CASSQANRGADTEAFF.

The chain carries TRBV7-2 and TRBJ2-3, with TRBD2 matching 10 bases. Germline V CDR1 and CDR2: SGHTA, FQGNSA. V dropped 5 bases and J dropped 3; count of bases not matched to a gene: 5. CDR3 length: 15 residues. This chain's CDR3 is CASSPSSGGTDTQYF. The CDR3 bases are TGTGCCAGCAGCCCCTCTAGCGGGGGTACAGATACGCAGTATTTT.

This clone was seen once. The chain couples TRBV7-8 to TRBJ1-2, with D possibly matching TRBD1 (5 bases). This CDR3 has 13 residues. Between the trimmed V and J ends, which lost 2 bases and 2 bases, there was a span of 6 bases. In germline, CDR1 is SGHVS, CDR2 FQNEAQ. This chain's CDR3 is CASSLRGNYGYTF. CDR3 coding DNA: TGTGCCAGCAGCTTAAGGGGAAACTATGGCTACACCTTC. The full variable domain, its missing parts supplied by reference TRBV7-8 and TRBJ1-2, is GAGVSQSPRYKVAKRGQDVALRCDPISGHVSLFWYQQALGQGPEFLTYFQNEAQLDKSGLPSDRFFAERPEGSVSTLKIQRTQQEDSAVYLCASSLRGNYGYTFGSGTRLTVV.

As DNA, the CDR3 is TGTGCCAGCAGCACAAACAGGGGAGGTCAGCCCCAGCATTTT. Amino acids: CASSTNRGGQPQHF. The chain joins TRBV2 to TRBJ1-5; 7 nucleotides align to TRBD1. The CDR3 totals 14 residues. V was pared by 6 bases and J by 6 bases, with 8 bases of the junction left unmatched. Germline assignment: CDR1 SNHLY and CDR2 FYNNEI.

The chain joins TRBV11-3 to TRBJ2-5, with D unclear. CDR1 SGHNT and CDR2 YENEEA come from the germline V gene. V lost 5 bases, J lost 0 bases, and 10 bases lay in between. The CDR3 consists of 14 residues. DNA for the CDR3: TGTGCCAGCAGCCCCATATTAGACCAAGAGACCCAGTACTTC. Amino acid sequence: CASSPILDQETQYF.

The V and J genes are TRBV3-1 (or the pseudogene TRBV3-2) and TRBJ2-3, with a tentative D call TRBD2 (6 bases). This CDR3 has 13 amino acids. Germline V gene data show CDR1 as LGHDT and CDR2 as YNNKEL (reference sequence). The V end was cut by 3 bases, the J end by 4 bases, with 8 bases between. Here the CDR3 reads CASSQGTSDTQYF. The CDR3 DNA is TGTGCCAGCAGCCAGGGGACTTCAGATACGCAGTATTTT.

This clone was detected a few times. The chain recombines TRBV5-1 with TRBJ2-7; 9 bases align to TRBD1. Trimming at V came to 7 bases and at J to 3 bases, leaving 5 bases not matched to a gene. CDR1 SGHRS and CDR2 YFSETQ come from the germline V gene. CDR3 length: 13 residues. CDR3 nucleotide sequence: TGCGCCAGCGGACAGGGACAGGGCTACGAGCAGTACTTC. This codes for CASGQGQGYEQYF.

Remarks on this clone: The sample carries other DNA sequences with the same CDR3. The chain couples TRBV5-6 to TRBJ1-3; 7 bases line up with TRBD1. Germline assignment: CDR1 SGHDT and CDR2 YYEEEE. This CDR3 comprises 14 residues. Trimming cost V 4 bases and J 4 bases; bases outside gene matches: 5. The CDR3 loop reads CASSPTGVGNTIYF. CDR3 DNA sequence: TGTGCCAGCAGCCCTACAGGGGTCGGAAACACCATATATTTT. Looking up the rest from reference TRBV5-6 and TRBJ1-3 gives the full variable domain: DAGVTQSPTHLIKTRGQQVTLRCSPKSGHDTVSWYQQALGQGPQFIFQYYEEEERQRGNFPDRFSGHQFPNYSSELNVNALLLGDSALYLCASSPTGVGNTIYFGEGSWLTVV.

The chain links TRBV5-4 to TRBJ2-1; 14 nucleotides match TRBD2. From germline, CDR1 is SGHNT and CDR2 YYREEE (reference sequence). V shed 1 base and J 6 bases; nucleotides not matched to a gene: 6. There are 17 residues in the CDR3. DNA for the CDR3: TGTGCCAGCAGCTTGTGGTTGACTAGCGGGGGGGCCAATGAGCAGTTCTTC. Translating gives CASSLWLTSGGANEQFF.

This clone has just one count. V gene TRBV7-9 combines with J gene TRBJ1-1; 8 bases are a match to TRBD1. This CDR3 region has 14 residues. Germline V gene lookup returns CDR1 SEHNR and CDR2 FQNEAQ (reference sequence). Trimming cost V 1 base and J 4 bases; bases outside gene matches: 2. The CDR3 spells CASSLVQGATEAFF. In DNA form, the CDR3 reads TGTGCCAGCAGCTTAGTTCAGGGGGCCACTGAAGCTTTCTTT.

The chain uses TRBV7-6 and TRBJ2-6; D perhaps matches TRBD2 (5 bases). The germline V gene has CDR1 SGHVS and CDR2 FNYEAQ. This CDR3 spans 18 amino acids. V shed 2 bases and J shed 2 bases, with 16 bases lying between them. The chain's CDR3 is CASSLTEPTGTGANVLTF. CDR3 coding DNA: TGTGCCAGCAGCTTAACCGAACCTACGGGGACTGGGGCCAACGTCCTGACTTTC.

This clone was counted only a few times. The chain links TRBV5-1 to TRBJ2-7; 10 bases match TRBD2. The CDR3 runs to 14 residues. The V and J ends lost 4 bases and 1 base, in that order; junction bases with no gene match: 2. Germline V gene lookup returns CDR1 SGHRS and CDR2 YFSETQ. This CDR3 is CASSETSGSYEQYF. The CDR3 nucleotides read TGCGCCAGCAGCGAGACTAGCGGGTCCTACGAGCAGTACTTC. The whole variable domain, remainder taken from reference TRBV5-1 and TRBJ2-7, is KAGVTQTPRYLIKTRGQQVTLSCSPISGHRSVSWYQQTPGQGLQFLFEYFSETQRNKGNFPGRFSGRQFSNSRSEMNVSTLELGDSALYLCASSETSGSYEQYFGPGTRLTVT.

The chain carries TRBV29-1 and TRBJ2-1; 8 nucleotides align to TRBD2. Looked up from germline, CDR1 is SQVTM and CDR2 is ANQGSEA. This CDR3 comprises 13 residues. With V trimmed by 7 bases and J by 6 bases, 8 bases remained unmatched. This CDR3 reads CSGRGGPLNEQFF. CDR3 sequence (DNA): TGCAGCGGTCGGGGGGGACCTCTCAATGAGCAGTTCTTC.

The rearrangement links TRBV5-1 to TRBJ2-7; 7 bases map to TRBD1. Germline trimming cut 0 bases from V and 3 bases from J; bases unmatched to any gene: 3. CDR1 and CDR2 (germline): SGHRS, YFSETQ. The CDR3 extends over 14 amino acids. The CDR3 bases are TGCGCCAGCAGCTTGGAGGGACAGCTCTACGAGCAGTACTTC. Its translation: CASSLEGQLYEQYF.

The chain links TRBV10-3 to TRBJ1-2; 9 nucleotides agree with TRBD1. The ends lost 7 bases at V and 0 bases at J; junction bases unmatched: 6. Looked up from germline, CDR1 is ENHRY and CDR2 is SYGVKD. The CDR3 consists of 15 residues. The DNA for the CDR3 is TGTGCCATCAAAGTAACAGGGGGCTCTAACTATGGCTACACCTTC. Encoded protein: CAIKVTGGSNYGYTF.

J is TRBJ1-1 and V is TRBV11-1; 8 bases are shared with TRBD1. Losses at the gene ends were 5 bases for V and 1 base for J; bases not matched to a gene: 6. The CDR3 sequence is 15 residues long. The germline gives CDR1 SGHAT, CDR2 FQDESV (reference sequence). This CDR3 reads CASSLWGTGNTEAFF. CDR3 bases: TGTGCCAGCAGCCTATGGGGGACAGGGAACACTGAAGCTTTCTTT.

The rearrangement uses TRBV2 and TRBJ2-3, with TRBD1 identical over 11 bases. The CDR3 totals 15 residues. Germline V gene lookup returns CDR1 SNHLY and CDR2 FYNNEI. V lost 5 bases, J lost 6 bases, and 7 bases stayed unmatched. The DNA for the CDR3 is TGTGCCAGCAGTCTTCCGGGACAGGGGGGCGATACGCAGTATTTT. It specifies CASSLPGQGGDTQYF.

The rearrangement links TRBV19 to TRBJ2-1; no clear D gene. Trimming left V 7 bases short and J 9 bases short, with 10 bases between. CDR1 and CDR2 from the germline V gene are LNHDA and SQIVND (reference sequence). This CDR3 has 11 residues. This chain's CDR3 is CASIALGEQFF. The CDR3 DNA reads as TGTGCCAGTATCGCACTTGGTGAGCAGTTCTTC.